These 23 T cell receptor beta chains were sequenced from one sample in a study of blood T cell repertoires in COVID-19. Profiling relied on immunoSEQ multiplex PCR, and the TCRdb table lists in-frame clones only, not all of them. The top ten clones hold about 7% of a sample with about 250,000 clones, around 83% of them seen once. The sequenced material came from PBMCs or T cells enriched from blood (not recorded which). The receptors come from a woman in her forties or fifties who had been exposed to COVID-19.

The chain recombines TRBV29-1 with TRBJ1-3; D ambiguous. CDR1 and CDR2 (germline): SQVTM, ANQGSEA. The CDR3 loop spans 15 amino acids. With 4 bases removed from V and 0 bases from J, the gap between germline ends came to 13 bases. The CDR3 loop is CSVAPADSSGNTIYF. For the CDR3, the DNA is TGCAGCGTTGCCCCCGCTGATAGCTCTGGAAACACCATATATTTT.

V gene TRBV27 combines with J gene TRBJ1-2; unclear D gene. The CDR3 runs to 12 residues. Trimming cost V 8 bases and J 6 bases, with 13 bases left between them. Germline assignment: CDR1 MNHEY and CDR2 SMNVEV (reference sequence). In nucleotides, the CDR3 is TGTGCCAGCCGGTCCGTTGCCCATGGCTACACCTTC. Translation: CASRSVAHGYTF.

The CDR3 DNA reads TGTGCCAGCAGCCCGACAGCGGGAGGTCGTACGCAGTATTTT. Its protein product is CASSPTAGGRTQYF. The chain combines TRBV11-2 with TRBJ2-3, with 9 bases fitting TRBD2. The CDR3 runs 14 residues. Trimming took 5 bases from V and 8 from J; bases not matched to a gene: 8. Germline CDR1 SGHAT, CDR2 FQNNGV.

The chain couples TRBV29-1 to TRBJ2-3, with 7 positions matching TRBD1. The CDR3 runs to 15 residues. The germline V gene encodes CDR1 SQVTM and CDR2 ANQGSEA. J lost 2 bases, V lost 2 bases, and 7 bases had no gene match. The CDR3 region has the DNA TGCAGCGTTGAAAATCCACAGGGGTCCACAGATACGCAGTATTTT. Translated, it gives CSVENPQGSTDTQYF.

The chain links TRBV29-1 to TRBJ2-5, with 8 bases lining up with TRBD2. CDR3 length: 13 amino acids. CDR1 is SQVTM and CDR2 is ANQGSEA in the germline V gene. The V segment lost 6 bases and the J segment 5 bases; nucleotides outside the gene matches: 8. The CDR3 DNA follows: TGCAGCGTAGGACGGGGGGGGCGGGAGACCCAGTACTTC. Translation gives CSVGRGGRETQYF.

The chain couples TRBV5-1 to TRBJ2-4; D possibly corresponds to TRBD1 (6 bases). The CDR3 loop spans 13 amino acids. Germline-derived CDR1 and CDR2 are SGHRS and YFSETQ. Trimming stripped 4 bases from V and 7 bases from J, with 12 bases between. The DNA of the CDR3 is TGCGCCAGCAGCCGAACAGGGACGAACATTCAGTACTTC. Translating it yields CASSRTGTNIQYF.

The chain joins TRBV3-1 (or the pseudogene TRBV3-2) to TRBJ2-2; TRBD2 matches at 10 bases. CDR1 LGHDT and CDR2 YNNKEL come from the germline V gene (reference sequence). V shed 6 bases, J shed 7 bases, and the junction held 5 bases outside the gene matches. The CDR3 extends over 14 amino acids. This CDR3 reads CASRSSGGIGELFF. The CDR3 DNA follows: TGTGCCAGCAGGTCTAGCGGGGGCATCGGGGAGCTGTTTTTT.

The table lists this clone with a count of one. The chain recombines TRBV12-5 with TRBJ2-5, with 8 bases aligning to TRBD1. This CDR3 comprises 12 residues. Germline CDR1 and CDR2: LGHNT and FRNRAP. Unmatched junction bases numbered 2, after V lost 8 bases and J lost 3 bases. The CDR3 nucleotides are TGTGCTAGTCAGGGGGCCGAAGAGACCCAGTACTTC. It specifies CASQGAEETQYF.

This clone was seen more than once but under ten times. The rearrangement uses TRBV11-1 and TRBJ2-6; D unresolved. Deletions cut 4 bases from V and 2 bases from J, with 3 bases between. Germline-derived CDR1 and CDR2 are SGHAT and FQDESV (reference sequence). The CDR3 spans 13 residues. Here the CDR3 reads CASSYTGANVLTF. CDR3 bases: TGTGCCAGCAGCTATACTGGGGCCAACGTCCTGACTTTC.

V is TRBV7-9 and J is TRBJ2-7, with 14 bases lining up with TRBD2. The CDR3 contains 18 residues. V lost 2 bases, J lost 7 bases, and 13 bases stayed unmatched. Germline V gene sequence: CDR1 SEHNR, CDR2 FQNEAQ (reference sequence). CDR3 loop: CASSLSRPGLAGGWEQYF. CDR3 nucleotide sequence: TGTGCCAGCAGCTTATCCCGCCCCGGACTAGCGGGGGGATGGGAGCAGTACTTC.

This clone came up once. Additional DNA sequences in this sample encode the identical CDR3. The chain couples TRBV5-6 to TRBJ1-3; D remains unclear. V was pared by 0 bases and J by 0 bases, with 7 bases between. Germline V gene data show CDR1 as SGHDT and CDR2 as YYEEEE. This CDR3 is built from 15 residues. CDR3 DNA sequence: TGTGCCAGCAGCTTGGAAGACAACTCTGGAAACACCATATATTTT. Its translation: CASSLEDNSGNTIYF. The entire variable domain, with the rest obtained from reference TRBV5-6 and TRBJ1-3, is as follows: DAGVTQSPTHLIKTRGQQVTLRCSPKSGHDTVSWYQQALGQGPQFIFQYYEEEERQRGNFPDRFSGHQFPNYSSELNVNALLLGDSALYLCASSLEDNSGNTIYFGEGSWLTVV.

V gene TRBV18 combines with J gene TRBJ1-3; D call uncertain. Germline V gene sequence: CDR1 KGHSH, CDR2 LQKENI. The CDR3 consists of 15 residues. The V end lost 3 bases, the J end lost 0 bases, and 9 bases lay between the germline ends. This CDR3 reads CASSPGGHSGNTIYF. Written as DNA, the CDR3 is TGTGCCAGCTCACCCGGAGGTCACTCTGGAAACACCATATATTTT.

The chain recombines TRBV30 with TRBJ1-2; D remains unclear. V lost 4 bases to trimming and J lost 6 bases, with 21 bases between them. This CDR3 has 15 residues. Germline V lookup: CDR1 GTSNPN, CDR2 SVGIG (reference sequence). CDR3 protein: CAWTPIGRLRDGYTF. Here the CDR3 DNA reads TGTGCCTGGACCCCGATCGGCCGGCTGAGGGATGGCTACACCTTC.

The chain employs TRBV7-2 and TRBJ2-7; 11 nucleotides agree with TRBD2. CDR3 length equals 18 residues. Germline V gene lookup returns CDR1 SGHTA and CDR2 FQGNSA. V shed 1 base and J 0 bases; nucleotides not matched to a gene: 8. The DNA of the CDR3 is TGTGCCAGCAGCTTAGTGGCTAGCGGGGGGCCAAGCTCCTACGAGCAGTACTTC. It encodes CASSLVASGGPSSYEQYF. Full variable domain (missing parts from reference TRBV7-2 and TRBJ2-7): GAGVSQSPSNKVTEKGKDVELRCDPISGHTALYWYRQSLGQGLEFLIYFQGNSAPDKSGLPSDRFSAERTGGSVSTLTIQRTQQEDSAVYLCASSLVASGGPSSYEQYFGPGTRLTVT.

This clone was detected only a few times. The J gene is TRBJ1-5, the V gene TRBV24-1; 8 nucleotides agree with TRBD1. Trimming removed 5 bases from V and 3 bases from J; junction bases left unmatched: 5. This CDR3 contains 15 residues. Germline V gene lookup returns CDR1 KGHDR and CDR2 SFDVKD. DNA for the CDR3: TGTGCCACCAGTGGAAAGGACAGGGACAATCAGCCCCAGCATTTT. It yields the protein CATSGKDRDNQPQHF.

This clone was counted once. This chain uses TRBV4-2 with TRBJ1-1; the D is unclear. V lost 4 bases to trimming and J lost 1 base, with 16 bases between them. The length of the CDR3 is 16 residues. Germline assignment: CDR1 LGHNA and CDR2 YNFKEQ. DNA for the CDR3: TGTGCCAGCAGCCGTACCACTCCGGGAGGGAACACTGAAGCTTTCTTT. It is translated as CASSRTTPGGNTEAFF.

This chain joins TRBV2 and TRBJ1-5; 10 bases match TRBD1. This CDR3 contains 14 residues. Germline lookup yields CDR1 SNHLY and CDR2 FYNNEI. The V and J ends lost 5 bases and 4 bases, in that order; junction bases with no gene match: 2. The CDR3 DNA is TGTGCCAGCAGTCCGGGACAGGGGAATCAGCCCCAGCATTTT. It codes for CASSPGQGNQPQHF.

This chain connects TRBV27 to TRBJ1-6, with TRBD1 matching over 12 bases. Trimming removed 6 bases from V and 10 bases from J; junction bases left unmatched: 1. This CDR3 comprises 13 residues. The germline CDR1 and CDR2 sequences are MNHEY and SMNVEV (reference sequence). Here the CDR3 reads CASRGTGGSPLHF. The CDR3 region has the DNA TGTGCCAGCAGGGGGACAGGGGGCTCACCCCTCCACTTT.

The rearrangement links TRBV7-8 to TRBJ1-6; 8 bases are shared with TRBD1. V was pared by 5 bases and J by 7 bases, with 13 bases of the junction left unmatched. Germline lookup yields CDR1 SGHVS and CDR2 FQNEAQ. This CDR3 comprises 17 residues. The CDR3 bases are TGTGCCAGCAGCCGGGTAACAGGGGGAATTGGGAATTCACCCCTCCACTTT. Translating gives CASSRVTGGIGNSPLHF.

With regard to this clone: Other DNA sequences in this specimen translate into the identical CDR3. CDR3 sequence (DNA): TGTGCCAGTAGTATACAGGGTAACACTGAAGCTTTCTTT. Its protein product is CASSIQGNTEAFF. This sequence joins TRBV19 and TRBJ1-1, with D perhaps matching TRBD1 (5 bases). V was trimmed by 2 bases and J by 2 bases, leaving 6 bases between them. The CDR3 has 13 amino acids. CDR1 is LNHDA and CDR2 is SQIVND in the germline V gene (reference sequence). Full variable domain (missing parts from reference TRBV19 and TRBJ1-1): DGGITQSPKYLFRKEGQNVTLSCEQNLNHDAMYWYRQDPGQGLRLIYYSQIVNDFQKGDIAEGYSVSREKKESFPLTVTSAQKNPTAFYLCASSIQGNTEAFFGQGTRLTVV.

J is TRBJ1-4 and V is TRBV18; D may be TRBD1 (5 bases). The CDR3 runs 16 residues. Germline CDR1 reads KGHSH; CDR2 reads LQKENI. The ends were cut back, 6 bases at V and 0 bases at J, with 14 bases in the middle. CDR3 protein: CASSPPGTPTNEKLFF. In DNA, the CDR3 is TGTGCCAGCTCGCCCCCCGGGACTCCAACTAATGAAAAACTGTTTTTT.

CDR3 in amino acids: CASSLERSTDTQYF. The CDR3 DNA is TGTGCCAGCAGCTTGGAGAGGAGCACAGATACGCAGTATTTT. The chain joins TRBV5-8 to TRBJ2-3; D gene uncertain. CDR3 size: 14 residues. Germline V gives CDR1 SGHTS, CDR2 YDEGEE. Trimming stripped 0 bases from V and 0 bases from J, with 5 bases between.

This sequence joins TRBV19 and TRBJ1-5, with a tentative D call TRBD1 (6 bases). From germline, CDR1 is LNHDA and CDR2 SQIVND (reference sequence). This CDR3 comprises 13 residues. Deletions cut 5 bases from V and 4 bases from J, with 9 bases between. CDR3 nucleotide sequence: TGTGCCAGTAGTGCCACAGGGAATCAGCCCCAGCATTTT. It specifies CASSATGNQPQHF.